The subject of this entry is one T cell receptor beta chain. The antigen remains undetermined. This specimen comes from a study of identical twins. Study conclusions and caveats: Researchers reported weaker excess twin sharing in beta out-of-frame sequences. Abundant beta clonotypes from cord blood bore fewer insertions; memory repertoires lacked this pattern. Cross-sectional statistics underpinned the conclusions; the same donors were not followed.

It was template switching that added a universal primer site, and there were unique molecular identifiers on the cDNA. TCRdb recomputed calls from the 5' RACE reads with MiXCR, one row per CDR3 protein. The sample includes some 500,000 distinct CDR3 sequences, approximately 15% of them seen just once. V was cut by 3 bases and J by 6 bases, with 12 bases left in between. This CDR3 has 13 residues. This sample also appeared in a second study, on yellow fever vaccine responses in identical twins.

The sequenced sample was CD4+ T cells sorted from blood. The sequence was collected from a woman between 18 and 30 years old in good health. The rearrangement links TRBV12-3 or TRBV12-4 to TRBJ2-7; TRBD1 is a possible D gene (6 bases). The CDR3 bases are TGTGCCAGCAGTTTTTCAGGGGCAGTCGAGCAGTACTTC. Residues: CASSFSGAVEQYF.